Shown below are 25 T cell receptor beta chains from a single sample sequenced in a study of CD8 T cells in Susac syndrome. Random-hexamer reverse transcription was applied to about 0.5 to 1 ug RNA. MiXCR was run by TCRdb on the immunoSEQ multiplex PCR reads, yielding one entry per CDR3 protein. The table shows a few hundred thousand distinct CDR3 sequences, with 92% occurring only once. The material sequenced was CD8+ T cells from PBMCs. All receptors come from a human donor with multiple sclerosis.

The chain is built from TRBV7-2 and TRBJ2-3, with 8 nucleotides matching TRBD1. Trimming took 4 bases from V and 4 from J; bases not matched to a gene: 7. CDR1 is SGHTA, CDR2 FQGNSA, per germline. This CDR3 is built from 15 residues. The CDR3 spells CASSWTGMESDTQYF. For the CDR3, the DNA is TGTGCCAGCAGCTGGACAGGGATGGAGTCAGATACGCAGTATTTT. The variable domain in full, with the rest retrieved from reference TRBV7-2 and TRBJ2-3, is GAGVSQSPSNKVTEKGKDVELRCDPISGHTALYWYRQSLGQGLEFLIYFQGNSAPDKSGLPSDRFSAERTGGSVSTLTIQRTQQEDSAVYLCASSWTGMESDTQYFGPGTRLTVL.

The chain combines TRBV14 with TRBJ1-4; maybe TRBD1 (6 bases). The CDR3 is 15 amino acids. Germline CDR1 reads SGHDN; CDR2 reads FVKESK. Trimming stripped 5 bases from V and 5 bases from J, with 15 bases between. The CDR3 loop reads CASSETTGLNEKLFF. The CDR3 DNA reads TGTGCCAGCAGCGAAACAACAGGGTTGAATGAAAAACTGTTTTTT.

V is TRBV20-1 and J is TRBJ1-1; 7 bases are shared with TRBD1. This CDR3 has 14 amino acids. V shed 1 base, J shed 3 bases, and the junction held 5 bases outside the gene matches. Germline CDR1 and CDR2: DFQATT and SNEGSKA (reference sequence). The CDR3 sequence: CSARGAGGDTEAFF. The CDR3 DNA follows: TGCAGTGCTAGAGGAGCAGGGGGTGACACTGAAGCTTTCTTT.

This chain links TRBV7-3 with TRBJ2-7; the match to TRBD2 covers 16 bases. The ends lost 5 bases at V and 7 bases at J; junction bases unmatched: 2. The germline CDR1 and CDR2 sequences are SGHTA and FQGTGA. The CDR3 loop spans 14 amino acids. The CDR3 loop is CASSPGLAGGEQYF. The CDR3 nucleotides read TGTGCCAGCAGCCCGGGACTAGCGGGAGGGGAGCAGTACTTC.

The chain recombines TRBV12-5 with TRBJ2-2, with D possibly TRBD2 on 5 matching bases. This CDR3 has 14 amino acids. CDR1 is LGHNT, CDR2 FRNRAP, per germline. V gave up 2 bases and J gave up 3 bases, with 7 bases separating them. The DNA for the CDR3 is TGTGCTAGTGGTTTGTGGCGGGACACCGGGGAGCTGTTTTTT. Its translation is CASGLWRDTGELFF.

CDR3 protein: CASSFAISGSYLNIQYF. The CDR3 bases are TGTGCCAGCAGCTTTGCGATTAGCGGGAGTTATTTGAACATTCAGTACTTC. V gene TRBV5-6 combines with J gene TRBJ2-4, with 9 bases aligning to TRBD2. CDR1 and CDR2 (germline): SGHDT, YYEEEE. The CDR3 contains 17 residues. After removal of 2 bases from V and 7 bases from J, the junction contained 13 bases not matched to a gene.

The chain is built from TRBV7-2 and TRBJ2-1; 9 nucleotides agree with TRBD2. Germline assignment: CDR1 SGHTA and CDR2 FQGNSA. This CDR3 has 16 residues. Trimming cost V 4 bases and J 12 bases; bases outside gene matches: 16. The CDR3, as DNA: TGTGCCAGCAGCTCTTCGGGACTAGCAGCAGTTTTCGGGCAGTTCTTC. The encoded protein is CASSSSGLAAVFGQFF.

J is TRBJ2-7 and V is TRBV27, with a weak D call TRBD1 (5 bases). Germline V gives CDR1 MNHEY, CDR2 SMNVEV (reference sequence). Trimming took 5 bases from V and 3 from J, leaving 23 bases between them. CDR3 length: 17 amino acids. The CDR3 region has the DNA TGTGCCAGCAGTGTCGGACCCTTAACAGGTTTAGGCTACGAGCAGTACTTC. It yields the protein CASSVGPLTGLGYEQYF.

The rearrangement uses TRBV5-4 and TRBJ2-2, with D maybe TRBD1 (6 bases). V lost 2 bases and J lost 0, with 11 bases in between. The CDR3 is made up of 16 amino acids. The germline V gene encodes CDR1 SGHNT and CDR2 YYREEE (reference sequence). The DNA of the CDR3 is TGTGCCAGCAGCTTATTTGGACAGTCGAACACCGGGGAGCTGTTTTTT. It translates to CASSLFGQSNTGELFF. The entire variable domain, with the rest obtained from reference TRBV5-4 and TRBJ2-2, is as follows: ETGVTQSPTHLIKTRGQQVTLRCSSQSGHNTVSWYQQALGQGPQFIFQYYREEENGRGNFPPRFSGLQFPNYSSELNVNALELDDSALYLCASSLFGQSNTGELFFGEGSRLTVL.

This rearrangement joins TRBV3-1 to TRBJ1-4; TRBD1 agrees at 8 bases. J lost 6 bases, V lost 0 bases, and 3 bases had no gene match. The CDR3 is made up of 15 amino acids. Germline-derived CDR1 and CDR2 are LGHDT and YNNKEL (reference sequence). CDR3: CASSQDKDRDEKLFF. The CDR3 DNA sequence: TGTGCCAGCAGCCAAGATAAGGACAGGGATGAAAAACTGTTTTTT.

The V call is TRBV9, the J call TRBJ2-6; possible D gene TRBD2, 6 bases. The V gene's germline CDR1 is SGDLS and CDR2 YYNGEE. The CDR3 runs 20 residues. The V and J ends lost 3 bases and 0 bases respectively, with 22 bases between them. CDR3 nucleotide sequence: TGTGCCAGCAGCGCAACCCTAATCGGGGGTTTAGGCTCTGGGGCCAACGTCCTGACTTTC. Translating gives CASSATLIGGLGSGANVLTF.

This chain joins TRBV28 and TRBJ2-7, with 7 bases matching TRBD1. The V and J ends lost 5 bases and 7 bases, in that order; junction bases with no gene match: 11. Germline V lookup: CDR1 MDHEN, CDR2 SYDVKM. The CDR3 consists of 14 residues. The CDR3 protein is CASSDGQVRREQYF. In DNA, the CDR3 is TGTGCCAGCAGTGACGGACAGGTCCGACGGGAGCAGTACTTC.

The J gene is TRBJ1-6, the V gene TRBV11-2, with a possible D match to TRBD1 (5 bases). V shed 5 bases and J shed 14 bases, with 19 bases lying between them. The CDR3 contains 14 residues. Germline V gene sequence: CDR1 SGHAT, CDR2 FQNNGV. Here the CDR3 reads CASSPNLGPTTLHF. CDR3 sequence (DNA): TGTGCCAGCAGCCCTAACTTGGGGCCCACCACCCTCCACTTT.

The rearrangement joins TRBV25-1 to TRBJ2-7; 9 bases agree with TRBD2. CDR3 length: 15 residues. The junction had 6 bases not matched to a gene; V was cut back by 0 bases and J by 6 bases. The germline gives CDR1 MGHDK, CDR2 SYGVNS. The CDR3 coding sequence is TGTGCCAGCAGTGAATACTGGCGGGAGGGTGGCGAGCAGTACTTC. It encodes CASSEYWREGGEQYF.

The chain recombines TRBV12-3 or TRBV12-4 with TRBJ2-7, with 8 bases identical to TRBD1. The junction had 2 bases not matched to a gene; V was cut back by 4 bases and J by 0 bases. The CDR3 spans 14 residues. CDR3 residues: CASSWTGTSYEQYF. CDR3 DNA: TGTGCCAGCAGTTGGACAGGGACCTCCTACGAGCAGTACTTC.

The rearrangement links TRBV30 to TRBJ2-7, with TRBD2 matching 7 bases. Germline CDR1 GTSNPN, CDR2 SVGIG (reference sequence). This CDR3 comprises 14 residues. V trimming: 4 bases; J trimming: 5 bases; junction bases outside the gene matches: 11. The DNA of the CDR3 is TGTGCCTGGAAAGGGATTAGCGGGTACGACGAGCAGTACTTC. Translation gives CAWKGISGYDEQYF.

The V and J genes are TRBV12-3 or TRBV12-4 and TRBJ2-1; 10 nucleotides agree with TRBD2. This CDR3 has 20 residues. Losses at the gene ends were 5 bases for V and 5 bases for J; bases not matched to a gene: 21. The DNA of the CDR3 is TGTGCCAGCAGTCCTCCAGGGGGGACTAGCGAGTTTCTCAGCGACAATGAGCAGTTCTTC. As protein: CASSPPGGTSEFLSDNEQFF.

This sequence joins TRBV27 and TRBJ1-5; a weak D match, TRBD1 (5 bases). Germline loops: CDR1 MNHEY, CDR2 SMNVEV (reference sequence). The germline V and J ends were trimmed by 3 bases and 6 bases, with 12 bases remaining between them. The CDR3 consists of 14 residues. In nucleotides, the CDR3 is TGTGCCAGCAGTTTTTCGGGGGTAGGTCAGCCCCAGCATTTT. Protein sequence: CASSFSGVGQPQHF.

This clonotype was detected only once. This rearrangement joins TRBV7-9 to TRBJ2-1; D gene unclear. V dropped 5 bases and J dropped 4 bases, with 9 bases sitting between them. CDR3 length: 13 residues. Germline V lookup: CDR1 SEHNR, CDR2 FQNEAQ (reference sequence). In nucleotides, the CDR3 is TGTGCCAGCAGCGTACGGCTATACAATGAGCAGTTCTTC. The encoded protein is CASSVRLYNEQFF.

This rearrangement joins TRBV9 to TRBJ2-6, with 8 bases matching TRBD1. Per germline, CDR1 SGDLS and CDR2 YYNGEE. V was clipped by 4 bases and J by 4 bases; unmatched bases: 7. The CDR3 covers 16 residues. This CDR3 is CASSTQGAGGANVLTF. CDR3 nucleotides: TGTGCCAGCAGCACCCAGGGGGCAGGAGGGGCCAACGTCCTGACTTTC.

This clonotype was seen only once. The gene calls are TRBV19 and TRBJ2-2; the D gene is possibly TRBD2 (7 bases). The CDR3 consists of 16 residues. The germline V and J ends were trimmed by 3 bases and 4 bases, with 15 bases remaining between them. The germline V gene has CDR1 LNHDA and CDR2 SQIVND (reference sequence). The DNA for the CDR3 is TGTGCCAGTAGTATCAGGGAGGGGGAACCCACCGGGGAGCTGTTTTTT. This encodes CASSIREGEPTGELFF.

The chain employs TRBV3-1 and TRBJ2-1, with 9 nucleotides matching TRBD2. This CDR3 comprises 16 residues. Germline CDR1 and CDR2: LGHDT and YNNKEL (reference sequence). The V gene end was trimmed by 1 base and the J gene end by 7 bases; junction bases not matched to a gene: 8. The CDR3 sequence is CASSQALRGGRNEQFF. The CDR3 DNA reads TGTGCCAGCAGCCAAGCTCTGCGGGGGGGCCGAAATGAGCAGTTCTTC.

This clonotype was seen a handful of times. The chain is built from TRBV7-8 and TRBJ2-1; D is perhaps TRBD2 (5 bases). Germline lookup yields CDR1 SGHVS and CDR2 FQNEAQ. V shed 5 bases and J shed 6 bases, with 11 bases lying between them. This CDR3 is 13 amino acids long. CDR3 loop: CASSRTYSNEQFF. In DNA, the CDR3 is TGTGCCAGCAGCCGGACTTACTCCAATGAGCAGTTCTTC.

The DNA for the CDR3 is TGTGCCAGCAGTTACGGACTAGGCCTGGAAGAGACCCAGTACTTC. Protein sequence: CASSYGLGLEETQYF. The chain has TRBV6-5 and TRBJ2-5, with TRBD2 identical over 7 bases. J was trimmed by 3 bases and V by 2 bases; bases with no gene match: 6. CDR1 is MNHEY, CDR2 SVGAGI, per germline. This CDR3 has 15 amino acids.

The chain links TRBV7-6 to TRBJ2-2, with D unresolved. The CDR3 covers 15 residues. The germline V gene has CDR1 SGHVS and CDR2 FNYEAQ. V was clipped by 1 base and J by 3 bases, with 9 bases between them. CDR3 in DNA: TGTGCCAGCAGCTTAGGGTTTTCAGACACCGGGGAGCTGTTTTTT. It encodes CASSLGFSDTGELFF.